The 18 T cell receptor beta chains below were found in one sample sequenced in a study of blood T cells in healthy people across ages. For the second PCR, which ran for about 7 to 11 cycles, a sample-barcoded 5' primer and a J-beta primer mix were used. TCRdb reanalysed the 5' RACE reads using MiXCR and keeps one entry per CDR3 protein. The sample records over 600,000 distinct CDR3 sequences, around half being singletons. Input material: blood. Every receptor here comes from a man older than 75 in good health.

The rearrangement links TRBV3-1 to TRBJ2-2, with a tentative D call TRBD2 (6 bases). Germline V gene data show CDR1 as LGHDT and CDR2 as YNNKEL (reference sequence). The ends were cut back, 4 bases at V and 3 bases at J, with 9 bases in the middle. CDR3 size: 14 residues. The CDR3 here is CASSLGLHTGELFF. The CDR3 region has the DNA TGTGCCAGCAGCCTGGGACTCCACACCGGGGAGCTGTTTTTT.

The chain employs TRBV19 and TRBJ1-2, with D possibly being TRBD1 (5 bases). The V and J ends lost 3 bases and 6 bases respectively, with 11 bases between them. The CDR3 sequence is 13 residues long. Germline V lookup: CDR1 LNHDA, CDR2 SQIVND (reference sequence). The CDR3 region has the DNA TGTGCCAGTAGTATCCCAGGGTTGAATGGCTACACCTTC. Translation: CASSIPGLNGYTF.

This clonotype has only one observation. The rearrangement joins TRBV12-3 or TRBV12-4 to TRBJ2-3; a weak D match, TRBD1 (5 bases). The CDR3 length is 13 residues. V was shortened by 6 bases and J by 5 bases, with 12 bases between the two germline ends. As DNA, the CDR3 is TGTGCCAGCAGGCCCGCTAGGGGAGATACGCAGTATTTT. Amino acids: CASRPARGDTQYF.

This CDR3 reads CASSPMGLGTGNEQFF. The CDR3 coding sequence is TGTGCCAGCAGCCCGATGGGACTGGGGACTGGCAATGAGCAGTTCTTC. The chain uses TRBV7-2 and TRBJ2-1, with a possible D match to TRBD2 (6 bases). Trimming took off 5 bases at V and 6 bases at J, with 20 bases between the two ends. The CDR3 sequence is 16 residues long. CDR1 is SGHTA and CDR2 is FQGNSA in the germline V gene.

The chain links TRBV27 to TRBJ2-1, with D hard to call. V was trimmed by 6 bases and J by 6 bases, leaving 9 bases between them. The CDR3 is 12 amino acids. CDR1 and CDR2 from the germline V gene are MNHEY and SMNVEV (reference sequence). CDR3 amino acids: CASSTTLNEQFF. The CDR3 DNA sequence: TGTGCCAGCAGCACGACCCTCAATGAGCAGTTCTTC.

The rearrangement uses TRBV15 and TRBJ2-5, with D uncertain. The J call may be wrong; the DNA end is better matched by TRBJ2-7. The CDR3 is made up of 14 amino acids. Germline V gives CDR1 LNHNV, CDR2 YYDKDF (reference sequence). The CDR3 DNA follows: TGTGCCACCAGCAGAGACCGCGGCGGTTACGAGCAGTACTTC. Translating gives CATSRDRGGYEQYF.

The chain has TRBV20-1 and TRBJ1-2; TRBD1 aligns across 9 bases. This CDR3 is 14 amino acids long. Germline trimming cut 1 base from V and 3 bases from J; bases unmatched to any gene: 3. Germline CDR1 DFQATT, CDR2 SNEGSKA (reference sequence). The CDR3 region has the DNA TGCAGTGCTAGAGGTGACAGGGGGTACTATGGCTACACCTTC. It is translated as CSARGDRGYYGYTF.

The chain has TRBV5-5 and TRBJ1-5; D remains unclear. V dropped 4 bases and J dropped 2 bases, with 13 bases sitting between them. CDR3 length equals 15 residues. Germline lookup yields CDR1 SGHKS and CDR2 YYEKEE (reference sequence). This chain's CDR3 is CASSLNLNGNQPQHF. CDR3 DNA sequence: TGTGCCAGCAGCCTCAACCTTAATGGCAATCAGCCCCAGCATTTT.

The genes are TRBV20-1 and TRBJ2-4; 8 bases are a match to TRBD2. The J call is doubtful: the DNA matches TRBJ2-7 better. Germline assignment: CDR1 DFQATT and CDR2 SNEGSKA (reference sequence). This CDR3 is 14 amino acids long. This CDR3 reads CSAREPGRAYEQYF. The CDR3 coding sequence is TGCAGTGCTAGAGAACCCGGGAGGGCCTACGAGCAGTACTTC.

The chain uses TRBV11-2 and TRBJ1-1; D gene uncertain. Germline CDR1 and CDR2: SGHAT and FQNNGV. This CDR3 is built from 17 residues. The V end was cut by 3 bases, the J end by 1 base, with 18 bases between. The DNA for the CDR3 is TGTGCCAGCAGCTTGAGTACAGCCACCTTCCCGAACACTGAAGCTTTCTTT. Translating gives CASSLSTATFPNTEAFF.

This chain joins TRBV29-1 and TRBJ2-3, with D tentatively TRBD2 (6 bases). Between the trimmed V and J ends, which lost 6 bases and 3 bases, there was a span of 19 bases. Germline-derived CDR1 and CDR2 are SQVTM and ANQGSEA. The CDR3 is 15 residues long. Here the CDR3 DNA reads TGCAGCGTCCATAAGGGGACGGGGAGGACAGATACGCAGTATTTT. Translation: CSVHKGTGRTDTQYF.

The chain couples TRBV20-1 to TRBJ2-3; D might be TRBD2 (6 bases). Per the germline V gene, CDR1 is DFQATT and CDR2 is SNEGSKA (reference sequence). This CDR3 is 18 amino acids long. Trimming cost V 2 bases and J 3 bases, with 24 bases left between them. CDR3 region: CSARSLGATGVGTDTQYF. The DNA of the CDR3 is TGCAGTGCTAGATCCTTAGGGGCTACGGGAGTGGGAACAGATACGCAGTATTTT.

This clonotype was counted between two and nine times. CDR3 DNA sequence: TGTGCCACCAGCAGAGAGGGTGTGAGCGTCAGAGAGACCCAGTACTTC. Translated, it gives CATSREGVSVRETQYF. The chain employs TRBV15 and TRBJ2-5; unclear D gene. This CDR3 region has 16 residues. Trimming took off 0 bases at V and 4 bases at J, with 15 bases between the two ends. CDR1 is LNHNV, CDR2 YYDKDF, per germline (reference sequence).

This clonotype was counted only a few times. The gene calls are TRBV12-3 or TRBV12-4 and TRBJ2-3, with 11 bases matching TRBD2. CDR3 length equals 16 residues. Losses at the gene ends were 1 base for V and 4 bases for J; bases not matched to a gene: 4. CDR3 in amino acids: CASSLGGTSGPDTQYF. In DNA form, the CDR3 reads TGTGCCAGCAGTTTAGGGGGGACTAGCGGACCAGATACGCAGTATTTT.

The chain recombines TRBV21-1 with TRBJ2-7; TRBD2 is taken as the D call from the table, unchecked against the DNA. TRBV21-1 is tagged as a pseudogene. The CDR3 covers 18 residues. CDR3 sequence: CASSNGTSGREIAYEQYF. DNA for the CDR3: TGTGCCAGCAGCAATGGGACTAGCGGGAGGGAAATCGCCTACGAGCAGTACTTC.

The chain has TRBV29-1 and TRBJ2-5, with D possibly matching TRBD2 (6 bases). Germline V gene data show CDR1 as SQVTM and CDR2 as ANQGSEA. There are 13 residues in the CDR3. Trimming took 7 bases from V and 4 from J, leaving 16 bases between them. The chain's CDR3 is CSAAGSKGETQYF. The CDR3 DNA follows: TGCAGCGCGGCGGGGTCCAAGGGAGAGACCCAGTACTTC.

To note about this clonotype: Germline and junction disagree at one end, which may indicate a read error. The CDR3 loop reads CASSLTGEAGKLVF. As DNA, the CDR3 is TGCGCCAGCAGCCTGACAGGGGAAGCCGGAAAACTGGTTTTT. The gene calls are TRBV5-1 and TRBJ1-4; 8 positions match TRBD1. Germline CDR1 reads SGHRS; CDR2 reads YFSETQ. The CDR3 extends over 14 amino acids.

In its sample, this clonotype was seen a few times. The chain employs TRBV9 and TRBJ2-1; D unclear. The ends were cut back, 2 bases at V and 0 bases at J, with 9 bases in the middle. The CDR3 totals 15 residues. The germline CDR1 and CDR2 sequences are SGDLS and YYNGEE. The CDR3 nucleotides read TGTGCCAGCAGCGTTCAAGCCGTCTCCTACAATGAGCAGTTCTTC. It specifies CASSVQAVSYNEQFF.